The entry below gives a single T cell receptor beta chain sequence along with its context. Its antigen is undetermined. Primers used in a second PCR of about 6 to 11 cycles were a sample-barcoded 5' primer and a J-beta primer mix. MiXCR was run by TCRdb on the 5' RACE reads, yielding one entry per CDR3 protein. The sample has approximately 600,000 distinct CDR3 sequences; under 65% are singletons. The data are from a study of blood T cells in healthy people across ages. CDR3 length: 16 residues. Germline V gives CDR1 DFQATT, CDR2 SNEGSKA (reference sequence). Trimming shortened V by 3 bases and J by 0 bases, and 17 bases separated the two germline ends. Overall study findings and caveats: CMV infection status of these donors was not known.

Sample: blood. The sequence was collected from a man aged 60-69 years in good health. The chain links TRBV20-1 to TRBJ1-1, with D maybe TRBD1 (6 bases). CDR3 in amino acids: CSASRQGFPLNTEAFF. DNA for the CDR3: TGCAGTGCTAGTCGGCAGGGGTTCCCCCTGAACACTGAAGCTTTCTTT.